This entry concerns a single TCR beta chain. The antigen it recognizes is unknown. Base qualities are missing; no much larger clone stands one base away. The data derive from a study of T-cell reconstitution after alpha-beta-depleted transplantation in children (TCRdb year 2016). Regarding the study in general: The study quantitatively tracked T-cell immune reconstitution after TCRalphabeta/CD19-depleted allogeneic hematopoietic cell transplantation in children using TCR repertoire profiling. Broad study findings and their caveats: In some patients, the high TCRbeta diversity seen at day 60 was put down to recipient T cells and intrathymic progenitors that had survived conditioning. Over the following months the frequencies of hyperexpanded clones went down, and after one year T-cell counts and TCRbeta diversity were mostly credited to newly produced T cells. The apparently early recovery of alphabetaT-cell counts about two months after transplant reportedly depended on only several hundred rapidly expanded clones that came from non-depleted graft cells.

Library generation was performed with PCR. TCRdb names Illumina HiSeq 2500 as the instrument used. To normalize quantification of the TCRbeta repertoire, the TCR libraries were built with molecular barcoding that relied on unique molecular identifiers. In-frame beta chains were kept once TCRdb had trimmed the public reads at Q25 with fastp and called clones with MiXCR. Every entry covers one CDR3 protein and lists the most common genes and DNA from its rows. Within this sample are approximately 490,000 distinct CDR3 sequences, with approximately 10% of them counted one time only. The top ten clones comprise around 2% of the sample. Taken with the paper, the label for treatment or condition translates to: allogeneic hematopoietic cell transplantation with graft depleted of TCRalphabeta T cells and CD19 B cells. The transplant recipients were children given TCRalphabeta/CD19-depleted allogeneic hematopoietic cell grafts.

Trimmed from V: 3 bases; trimmed from J: 5 bases; junction bases lacking a gene match: 8. The CDR3 holds 15 amino acids from the cysteine to the phenylalanine. The kept DNA is CDR3 alone, 45 bases in frame from the first base. This sequence uses TRBV12-3 or TRBV12-4 and TRBJ2-7; the junction holds 9 bases that match TRBD2. Here the sequenced sample was PBMCs, taken before TCRalphabeta/CD19-depleted stem cell transplant. This TCR came from a child younger than 10 with inherited bone marrow failure, due to receive a stem cell transplant. The DNA sequence is given as TGTGCCAGCAGTTTCAAAGCGGGAGGCCCCCACGAGCAGTACTTC. Translated, it gives CASSFKAGGPHEQYF.